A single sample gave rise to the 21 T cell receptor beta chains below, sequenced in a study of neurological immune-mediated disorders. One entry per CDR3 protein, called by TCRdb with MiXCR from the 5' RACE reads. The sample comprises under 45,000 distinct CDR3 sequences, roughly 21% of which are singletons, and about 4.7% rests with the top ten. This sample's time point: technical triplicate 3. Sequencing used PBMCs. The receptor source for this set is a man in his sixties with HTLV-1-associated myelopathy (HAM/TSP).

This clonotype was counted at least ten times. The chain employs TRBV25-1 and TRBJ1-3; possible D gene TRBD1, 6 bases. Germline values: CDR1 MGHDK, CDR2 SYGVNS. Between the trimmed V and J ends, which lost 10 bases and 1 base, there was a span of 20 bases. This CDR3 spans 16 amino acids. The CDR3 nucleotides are TGTGCCACCAGCGGTCCGGGGGCTGGTTCTGGAAACACCATATATTTT. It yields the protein CATSGPGAGSGNTIYF.

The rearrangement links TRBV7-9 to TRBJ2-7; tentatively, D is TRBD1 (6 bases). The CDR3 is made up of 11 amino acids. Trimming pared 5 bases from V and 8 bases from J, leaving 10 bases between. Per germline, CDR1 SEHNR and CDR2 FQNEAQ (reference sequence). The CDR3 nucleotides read TGTGCCAGCAGCGTAACAGGGAAGCAGTACTTC. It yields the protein CASSVTGKQYF.

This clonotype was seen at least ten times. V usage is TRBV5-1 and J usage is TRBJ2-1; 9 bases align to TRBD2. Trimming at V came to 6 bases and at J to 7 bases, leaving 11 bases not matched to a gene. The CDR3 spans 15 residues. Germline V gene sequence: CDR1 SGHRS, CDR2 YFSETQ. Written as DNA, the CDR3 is TGCGCCAGCAACTGGGTCGCGGGAGGGGAGAATGAGCAGTTCTTC. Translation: CASNWVAGGENEQFF.

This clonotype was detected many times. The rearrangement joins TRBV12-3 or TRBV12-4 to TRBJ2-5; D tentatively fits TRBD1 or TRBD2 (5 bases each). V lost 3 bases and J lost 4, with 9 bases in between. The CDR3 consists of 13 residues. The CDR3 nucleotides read TGTGCCAGCAGTTTGAGGGGTTTAGAGACCCAGTACTTC. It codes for CASSLRGLETQYF.

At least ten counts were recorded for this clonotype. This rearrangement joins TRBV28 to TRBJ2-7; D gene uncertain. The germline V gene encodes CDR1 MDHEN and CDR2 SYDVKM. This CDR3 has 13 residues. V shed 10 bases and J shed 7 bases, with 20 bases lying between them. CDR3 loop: CATQAGPTREQYF. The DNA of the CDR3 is TGTGCCACCCAGGCTGGGCCCACGAGGGAGCAGTACTTC.

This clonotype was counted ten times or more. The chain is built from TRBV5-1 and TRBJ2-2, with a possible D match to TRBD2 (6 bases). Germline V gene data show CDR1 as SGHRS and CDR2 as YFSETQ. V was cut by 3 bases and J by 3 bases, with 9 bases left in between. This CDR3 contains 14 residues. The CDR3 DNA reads TGCGCCAGCAGCTGGGGGGATTACACCGGGGAGCTGTTTTTT. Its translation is CASSWGDYTGELFF.

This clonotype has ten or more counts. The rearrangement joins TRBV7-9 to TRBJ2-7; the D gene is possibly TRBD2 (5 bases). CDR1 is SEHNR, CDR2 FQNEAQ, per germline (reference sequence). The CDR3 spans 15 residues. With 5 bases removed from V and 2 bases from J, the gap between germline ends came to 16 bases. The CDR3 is CASSPPSGSTYEQYF. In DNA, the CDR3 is TGTGCCAGCAGCCCTCCCAGCGGTTCAACCTACGAGCAGTACTTC.

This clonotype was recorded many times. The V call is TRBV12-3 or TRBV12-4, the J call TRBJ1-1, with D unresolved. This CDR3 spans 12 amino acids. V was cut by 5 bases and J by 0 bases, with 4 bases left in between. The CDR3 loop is CASSRLNTEAFF. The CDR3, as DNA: TGTGCCAGCAGTAGGCTGAACACTGAAGCTTTCTTT.

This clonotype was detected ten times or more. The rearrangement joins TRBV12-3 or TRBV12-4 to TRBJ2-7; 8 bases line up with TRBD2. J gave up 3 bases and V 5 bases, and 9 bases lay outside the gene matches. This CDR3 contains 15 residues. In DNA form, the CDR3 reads TGTGCCAGCAGTCCCCTTACTAGCGGAAGCTACGAGCAGTACTTC. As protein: CASSPLTSGSYEQYF.

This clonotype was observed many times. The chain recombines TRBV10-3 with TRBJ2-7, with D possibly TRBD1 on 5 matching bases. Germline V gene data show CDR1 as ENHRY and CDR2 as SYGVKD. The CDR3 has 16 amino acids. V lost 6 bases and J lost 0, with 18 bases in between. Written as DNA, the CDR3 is TGTGCCATCAGGGACCTAAGGGGCCCCTCCTCCTACGAGCAGTACTTC. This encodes CAIRDLRGPSSYEQYF.

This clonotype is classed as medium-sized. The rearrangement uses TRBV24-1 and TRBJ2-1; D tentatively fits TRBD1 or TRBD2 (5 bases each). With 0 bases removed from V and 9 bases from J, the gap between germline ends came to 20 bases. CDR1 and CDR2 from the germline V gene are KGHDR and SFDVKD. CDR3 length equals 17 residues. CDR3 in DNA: TGTGCCACCAGTGATTTGCCCGGGGCCCTCTCGATCGGTGAGCAGTTCTTC. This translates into CATSDLPGALSIGEQFF.

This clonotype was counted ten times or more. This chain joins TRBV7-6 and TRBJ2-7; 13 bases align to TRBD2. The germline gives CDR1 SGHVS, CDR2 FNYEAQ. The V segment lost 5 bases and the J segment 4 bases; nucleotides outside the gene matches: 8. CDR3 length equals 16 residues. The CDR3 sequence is CASSPSGLAGAYEQYF. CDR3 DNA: TGTGCCAGCAGCCCAAGCGGACTAGCGGGAGCTTACGAGCAGTACTTC.

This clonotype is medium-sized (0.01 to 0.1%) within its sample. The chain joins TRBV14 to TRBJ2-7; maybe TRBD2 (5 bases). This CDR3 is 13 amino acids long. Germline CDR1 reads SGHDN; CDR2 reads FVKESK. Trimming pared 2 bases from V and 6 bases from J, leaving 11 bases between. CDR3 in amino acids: CASSQYSRVEQYF. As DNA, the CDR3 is TGTGCCAGCAGCCAATATTCGCGGGTCGAGCAGTACTTC.

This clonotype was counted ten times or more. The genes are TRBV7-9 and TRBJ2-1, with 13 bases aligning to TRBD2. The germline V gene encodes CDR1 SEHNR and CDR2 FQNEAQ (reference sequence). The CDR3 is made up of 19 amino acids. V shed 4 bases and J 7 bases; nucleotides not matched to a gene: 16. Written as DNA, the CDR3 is TGTGCCAGCAGCTCGGCCCTCACTAGCGGGAGGGCCCTCGGGAATGAGCAGTTCTTC. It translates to CASSSALTSGRALGNEQFF.

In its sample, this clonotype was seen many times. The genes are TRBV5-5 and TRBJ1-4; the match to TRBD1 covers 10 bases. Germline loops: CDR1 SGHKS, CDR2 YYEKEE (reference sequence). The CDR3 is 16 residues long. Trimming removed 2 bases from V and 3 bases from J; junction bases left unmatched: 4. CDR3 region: CASSLSGTGANEKLFF. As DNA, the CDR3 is TGTGCCAGCAGCTTAAGCGGGACAGGGGCTAATGAAAAACTGTTTTTT.

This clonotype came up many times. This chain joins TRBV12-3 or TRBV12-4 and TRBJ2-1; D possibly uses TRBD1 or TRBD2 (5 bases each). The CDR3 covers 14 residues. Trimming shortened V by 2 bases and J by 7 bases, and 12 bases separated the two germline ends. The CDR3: CASSLLVRENEQFF. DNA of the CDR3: TGTGCCAGCAGTTTATTGGTCAGGGAGAATGAGCAGTTCTTC.

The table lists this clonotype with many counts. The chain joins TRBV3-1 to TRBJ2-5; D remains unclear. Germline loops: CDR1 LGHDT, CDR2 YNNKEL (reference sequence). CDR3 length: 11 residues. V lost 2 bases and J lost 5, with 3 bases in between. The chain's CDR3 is CASSQTETQYF. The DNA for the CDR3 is TGTGCCAGCAGCCAAACGGAGACCCAGTACTTC.

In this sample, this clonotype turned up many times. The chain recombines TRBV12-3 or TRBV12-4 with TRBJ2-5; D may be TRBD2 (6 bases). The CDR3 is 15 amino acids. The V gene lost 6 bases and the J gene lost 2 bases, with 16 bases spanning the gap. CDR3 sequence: CASSNQGLLQETQYF. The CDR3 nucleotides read TGTGCCAGCAGCAATCAAGGACTACTTCAAGAGACCCAGTACTTC.

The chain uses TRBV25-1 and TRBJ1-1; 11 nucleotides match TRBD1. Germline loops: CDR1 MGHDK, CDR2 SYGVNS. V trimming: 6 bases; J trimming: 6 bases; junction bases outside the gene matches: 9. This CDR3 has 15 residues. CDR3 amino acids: CASRPRDRGFPEAFF. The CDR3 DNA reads TGTGCCAGCAGACCAAGGGACAGGGGGTTCCCTGAAGCTTTCTTT.

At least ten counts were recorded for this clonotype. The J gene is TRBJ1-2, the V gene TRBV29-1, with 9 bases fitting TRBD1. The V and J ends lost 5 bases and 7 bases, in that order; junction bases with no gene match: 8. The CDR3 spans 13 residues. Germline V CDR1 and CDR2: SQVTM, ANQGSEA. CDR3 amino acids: CSVMTGGGSGYTF. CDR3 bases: TGCAGCGTTATGACAGGGGGAGGGAGTGGCTACACCTTC.

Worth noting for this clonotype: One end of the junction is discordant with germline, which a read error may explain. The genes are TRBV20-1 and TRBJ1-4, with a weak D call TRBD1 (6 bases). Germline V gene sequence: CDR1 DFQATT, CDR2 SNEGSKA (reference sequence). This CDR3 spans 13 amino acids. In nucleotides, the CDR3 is TGTAGTGCGAAGCAGGGGTCAGATGAAAAACTGTTTTTT. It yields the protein CSAKQGSDEKLFF.